What follows are 16 T cell receptor beta chains derived from one specimen sequenced in a study of shared clonotypes between healthy human individuals. Only in-frame clones appear in the TCRdb table, and some are missing; sequencing was by immunoSEQ multiplex PCR. Among around 980,000 clones listed, around 78% were seen once. Specimen: memory CD4+ T cells from PBMCs. Subset indicated: CD45RA-negative fraction. Receptors originate from a man aged 18 to 29 in good health. Some clones in this sample may be carry-over from other donors' samples.

This clone has only a few counts. The chain carries TRBV19 and TRBJ1-1; D ambiguous. Germline CDR1 LNHDA, CDR2 SQIVND (reference sequence). The germline V and J ends were trimmed by 6 bases and 6 bases, with 11 bases remaining between them. CDR3 length: 12 residues. The CDR3 DNA follows: TGTGCCAGTAGACTACGGGGAGCTGAAGCTTTCTTT. Its protein product is CASRLRGAEAFF.

V and J are TRBV9 and TRBJ2-7; TRBD1 might be the D (6 bases). Trimming shortened V by 0 bases and J by 2 bases, and 24 bases separated the two germline ends. Germline V gives CDR1 SGDLS, CDR2 YYNGEE. The CDR3 extends over 19 amino acids. CDR3: CASSVGMGTGWGIPYEQYF. The CDR3 DNA reads as TGTGCCAGCAGCGTAGGGATGGGAACAGGGTGGGGTATACCCTACGAGCAGTACTTC. The full variable domain, rest sourced from reference TRBV9 and TRBJ2-7, is DSGVTQTPKHLITATGQRVTLRCSPRSGDLSVYWYQQSLDQGLQFLIQYYNGEERAKGNILERFSAQQFPDLHSELNLSSLELGDSALYFCASSVGMGTGWGIPYEQYFGPGTRLTVT.

This clone was recorded a few times. V gene TRBV25-1 combines with J gene TRBJ2-4; weak D call: TRBD2 (6 bases). The CDR3 loop spans 16 amino acids. The V end lost 4 bases, the J end lost 10 bases, and 23 bases lay between the germline ends. Germline CDR1 reads MGHDK; CDR2 reads SYGVNS. CDR3 sequence (DNA): TGTGCCAGCAGTGTACAGGTTGATCTATCCCGGGAGATTCAGTACTTC. Encoded protein: CASSVQVDLSREIQYF.

As regards this clone: A far larger clone is one nucleotide away, so this likely arose from a read error. Distinct nucleotide sequences in the sample also encode this CDR3. The chain employs TRBV7-9 and TRBJ2-1, with 7 bases identical to TRBD2. The CDR3 consists of 17 residues. The V gene end was trimmed by 5 bases and the J gene end by 6 bases; junction bases not matched to a gene: 16. The V gene's germline CDR1 is SEHNR and CDR2 FQNEAQ (reference sequence). The CDR3 sequence: CASSPPPRLAPSNEQFF. The DNA for the CDR3 is TGTGCCAGCAGCCCTCCACCCCGACTAGCCCCGTCCAATGAGCAGTTCTTC.

V and J are TRBV28 and TRBJ2-1; TRBD2 matches at 9 bases. The CDR3 is 15 amino acids. J lost 7 bases, V lost 4 bases, and 8 bases had no gene match. CDR1 is MDHEN, CDR2 SYDVKM, per germline. The CDR3 DNA reads as TGTGCCAGCAGTTCCCCTAGCGGGAAGGGGAATGAGCAGTTCTTC. It codes for CASSSPSGKGNEQFF.

The rearrangement uses TRBV5-4 and TRBJ1-1; tentatively, D is TRBD1 (5 bases). Trimming took off 4 bases at V and 1 base at J, with 14 bases between the two ends. This CDR3 comprises 15 residues. Per germline, CDR1 SGHNT and CDR2 YYREEE (reference sequence). CDR3 coding DNA: TGTGCCAGCAGCCGGGGAATCGGGACGAACACTGAAGCTTTCTTT. Translating gives CASSRGIGTNTEAFF.

This chain uses TRBV7-8 with TRBJ2-1; D is undetermined. Germline values: CDR1 SGHVS, CDR2 FQNEAQ. The CDR3 is 14 amino acids. V was pared by 5 bases and J by 3 bases, with 11 bases between. The CDR3 reads CASSRELGYNEQFF. CDR3 bases: TGTGCCAGCAGCAGAGAGCTAGGCTACAATGAGCAGTTCTTC.

This CDR3 is CASSLMRRGGTQYF. DNA for the CDR3: TGTGCCAGCAGTCTTATGAGGAGAGGGGGTACCCAGTACTTC. The rearrangement joins TRBV28 to TRBJ2-5, with D possibly matching TRBD1 (6 bases). The CDR3 length is 14 residues. CDR1 MDHEN and CDR2 SYDVKM come from the germline V gene. The V end lost 5 bases, the J end lost 8 bases, and 18 bases lay between the germline ends.

This chain uses TRBV7-6 with TRBJ1-1; TRBD1 might be the D (5 bases). The CDR3 runs to 13 residues. With 5 bases removed from V and 5 bases from J, the gap between germline ends came to 12 bases. The germline gives CDR1 SGHVS, CDR2 FNYEAQ. CDR3 nucleotides: TGTGCCAGCAGCCCCAATCGGGGGACTGAAGCTTTCTTT. Translated, it gives CASSPNRGTEAFF.

The rearrangement uses TRBV7-3 and TRBJ2-3, with 12 nucleotides matching TRBD2. CDR1 SGHTA and CDR2 FQGTGA come from the germline V gene. This CDR3 has 18 residues. Trimming took 5 bases from V and 0 from J; bases not matched to a gene: 9. The CDR3 spells CASSPGLAGIPSTDTQYF. The CDR3 region has the DNA TGTGCCAGCAGCCCCGGACTAGCGGGGATCCCCAGCACAGATACGCAGTATTTT.

This sequence joins TRBV2 and TRBJ2-5, with 7 nucleotides matching TRBD2. The CDR3 is made up of 14 amino acids. The V and J ends lost 6 bases and 3 bases, in that order; junction bases with no gene match: 7. Germline CDR1 and CDR2: SNHLY and FYNNEI. The CDR3 is CASRTGRAEETQYF. CDR3 in DNA: TGTGCCAGCAGGACGGGGAGGGCGGAAGAGACCCAGTACTTC.

This rearrangement joins TRBV27 to TRBJ1-5, with a weak D call TRBD1 (5 bases). Germline V gene sequence: CDR1 MNHEY, CDR2 SMNVEV (reference sequence). Between the trimmed V and J ends, which lost 6 bases and 5 bases, there was a span of 14 bases. The CDR3 loop spans 14 amino acids. In DNA, the CDR3 is TGTGCCAGCAGCAGGGAGAGGCGGGATCAGCCCCAGCATTTT. Amino acid sequence: CASSRERRDQPQHF.

This chain connects TRBV7-9 to TRBJ1-1, with D unresolved. V lost 2 bases and J 1 base, leaving 8 bases between the germline ends. Germline CDR1 reads SEHNR; CDR2 reads FQNEAQ (reference sequence). CDR3 size: 14 residues. CDR3 protein: CASSLFTENTEAFF. CDR3 coding DNA: TGTGCCAGCAGCTTATTTACAGAGAACACTGAAGCTTTCTTT.

The gene calls are TRBV14 and TRBJ2-5; perhaps D is TRBD1 or TRBD2 (5 bases each). There are 14 residues in the CDR3. Trimming pared 0 bases from V and 7 bases from J, leaving 12 bases between. The germline CDR1 and CDR2 sequences are SGHDN and FVKESK. CDR3 DNA sequence: TGTGCCAGCAGCCAAGAATATTCTGGGGGGACCCAGTACTTC. As protein: CASSQEYSGGTQYF.

The CDR3 coding sequence is TGTGCCAGCAGCTTGATCGAGGAAAAACTGTTTTTT. Translated: CASSLIEEKLFF. The J gene is TRBJ1-4, the V gene TRBV7-9; D uncertain. Germline assignment: CDR1 SEHNR and CDR2 FQNEAQ (reference sequence). CDR3 length: 12 amino acids. Trimming left V 3 bases short and J 8 bases short, with 7 bases between.

The chain carries TRBV7-2 and TRBJ2-5, with 12 bases fitting TRBD1. Germline assignment: CDR1 SGHTA and CDR2 FQGNSA. V lost 5 bases to trimming and J lost 2 bases; unmatched junction nucleotides: 9. The CDR3 runs to 17 residues. CDR3 nucleotides: TGTGCCAGCAGCATTAGGGGACAGGGGGCGCGGCAAGAGACCCAGTACTTC. Translation gives CASSIRGQGARQETQYF.